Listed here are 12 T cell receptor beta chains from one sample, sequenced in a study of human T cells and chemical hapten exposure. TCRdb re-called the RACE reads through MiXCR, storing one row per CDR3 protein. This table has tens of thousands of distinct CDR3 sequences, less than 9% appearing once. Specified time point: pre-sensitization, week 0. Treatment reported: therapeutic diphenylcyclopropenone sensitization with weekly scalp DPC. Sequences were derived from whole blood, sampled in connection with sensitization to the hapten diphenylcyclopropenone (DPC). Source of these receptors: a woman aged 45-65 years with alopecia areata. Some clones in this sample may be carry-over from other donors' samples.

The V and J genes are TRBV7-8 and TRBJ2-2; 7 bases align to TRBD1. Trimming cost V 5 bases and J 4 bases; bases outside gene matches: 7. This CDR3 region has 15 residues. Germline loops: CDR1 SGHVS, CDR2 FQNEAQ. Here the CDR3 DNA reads TGTGCCAGCAGCCGTACAGGGGCGGTCACCGGGGAGCTGTTTTTT. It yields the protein CASSRTGAVTGELFF.

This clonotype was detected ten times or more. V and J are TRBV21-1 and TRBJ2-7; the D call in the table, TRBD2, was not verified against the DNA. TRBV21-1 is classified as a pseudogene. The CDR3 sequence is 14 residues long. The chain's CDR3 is CASSKFTSGAEQYF. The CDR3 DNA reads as TGTGCCAGCAGCAAATTTACTAGCGGGGCCGAGCAGTACTTC.

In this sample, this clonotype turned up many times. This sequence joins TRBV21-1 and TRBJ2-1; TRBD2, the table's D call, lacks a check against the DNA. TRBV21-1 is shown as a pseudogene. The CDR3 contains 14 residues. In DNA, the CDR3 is TGTGCCAGCAGCAAACCCTCTAGACTGACGTACCGGTTCTTC. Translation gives CASSKPSRLTYRFF.

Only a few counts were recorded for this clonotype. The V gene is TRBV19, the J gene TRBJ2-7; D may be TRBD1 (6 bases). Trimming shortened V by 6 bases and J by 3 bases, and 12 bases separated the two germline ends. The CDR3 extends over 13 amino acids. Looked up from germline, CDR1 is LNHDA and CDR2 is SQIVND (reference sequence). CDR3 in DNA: TGTGCCAGTAGCCTTTTGGACAGCTACGAGCAGTACTTC. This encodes CASSLLDSYEQYF.

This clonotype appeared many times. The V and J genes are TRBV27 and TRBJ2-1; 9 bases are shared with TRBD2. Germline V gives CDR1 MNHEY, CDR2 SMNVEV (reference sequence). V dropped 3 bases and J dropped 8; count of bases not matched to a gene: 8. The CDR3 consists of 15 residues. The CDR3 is CASSFQGLAIDEQFF. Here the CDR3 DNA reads TGTGCCAGCAGTTTCCAAGGACTAGCGATCGATGAGCAGTTCTTC.

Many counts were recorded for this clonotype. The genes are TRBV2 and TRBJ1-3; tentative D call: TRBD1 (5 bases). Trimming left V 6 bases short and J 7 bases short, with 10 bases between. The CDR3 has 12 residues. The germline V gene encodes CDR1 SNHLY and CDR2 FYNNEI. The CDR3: CASSGGRNTIYF. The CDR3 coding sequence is TGTGCCAGCAGCGGGGGACGTAACACCATATATTTT.

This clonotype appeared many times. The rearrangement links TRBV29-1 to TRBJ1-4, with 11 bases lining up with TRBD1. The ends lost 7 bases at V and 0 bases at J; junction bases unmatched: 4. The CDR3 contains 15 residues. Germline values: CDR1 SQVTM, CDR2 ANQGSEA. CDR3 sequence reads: CSATGQGATNEKLFF. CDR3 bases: TGCAGCGCCACGGGACAGGGGGCAACTAATGAAAAACTGTTTTTT. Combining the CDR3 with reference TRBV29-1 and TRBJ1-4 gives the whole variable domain SAVISQKPSRDICQRGTSLTIQCQVDSQVTMMFWYRQQPGQSLTLIATANQGSEATYESGFVIDKFPISRPNLTFSTLTVSNMSPEDSSIYLCSATGQGATNEKLFFGSGTQLSVL.

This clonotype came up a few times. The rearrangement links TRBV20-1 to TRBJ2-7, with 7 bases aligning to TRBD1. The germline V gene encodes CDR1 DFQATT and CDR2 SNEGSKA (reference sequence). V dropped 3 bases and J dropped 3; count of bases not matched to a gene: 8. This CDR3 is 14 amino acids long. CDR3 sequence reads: CSARSGTVGYEQYF. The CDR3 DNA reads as TGCAGTGCTAGGTCCGGGACAGTGGGCTACGAGCAGTACTTC.

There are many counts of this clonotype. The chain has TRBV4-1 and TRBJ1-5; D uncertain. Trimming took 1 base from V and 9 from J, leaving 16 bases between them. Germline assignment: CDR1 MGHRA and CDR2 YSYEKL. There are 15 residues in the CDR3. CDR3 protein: CASSQGSFSEGPQHF. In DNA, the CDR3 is TGCGCCAGCAGCCAAGGCTCCTTCTCGGAGGGGCCCCAGCATTTT.

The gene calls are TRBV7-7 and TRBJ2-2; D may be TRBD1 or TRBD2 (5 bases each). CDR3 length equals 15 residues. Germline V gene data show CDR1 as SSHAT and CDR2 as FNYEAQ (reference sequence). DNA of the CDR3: TGTGCTGTCACGAGGGGAACAACGAACACCGGGGAGCTGTTTTTT. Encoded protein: CAVTRGTTNTGELFF.

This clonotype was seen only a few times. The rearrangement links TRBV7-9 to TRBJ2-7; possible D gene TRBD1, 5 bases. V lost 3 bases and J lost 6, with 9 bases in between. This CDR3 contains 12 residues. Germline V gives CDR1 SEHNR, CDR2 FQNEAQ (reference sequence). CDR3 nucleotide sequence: TGTGCCAGCAGCTTCGACAGATTCGAGCAGTACTTC. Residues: CASSFDRFEQYF.

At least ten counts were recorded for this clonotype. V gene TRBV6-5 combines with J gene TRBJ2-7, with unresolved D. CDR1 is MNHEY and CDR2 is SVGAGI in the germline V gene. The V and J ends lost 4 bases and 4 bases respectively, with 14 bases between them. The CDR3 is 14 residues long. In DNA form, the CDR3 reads TGTGCCAGCAGTTCCCTCGGATCCCTTTACGAGCAGTACTTC. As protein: CASSSLGSLYEQYF.